This note documents a single T cell receptor (beta chain) sequence. The data belong to a study of blood T cell repertoires in COVID-19. At the level of the study: Sample material is recorded as cDNA or gDNA derived from T cells, B-cell-depleted T cells, or PBMCs.

Trimming removed 2 bases from V and 7 bases from J; junction bases left unmatched: 3. Germline V gene data show CDR1 as MNHEY and CDR2 as SVGEGT. This CDR3 has 14 amino acids. Ages ranged from roughly 18 to 95 years, with residence in more than 20 US areas. Per the original methods: Reference gene primer amplification in the assay estimated nucleated cell counts. The protocol was immunoSEQ multiplex PCR, while the TCRdb copy is restricted to in-frame clones and leaves out a portion. That table furnishes V, J and clone size, whereas the DNA furnished D and trimming. Of a few hundred thousand clones in the sample, 83% were seen once.

The sample was PBMCs or T cells enriched from blood (not recorded which). This receptor was taken from a woman between 50 and 59 years old who had recovered from COVID-19. The chain recombines TRBV6-2 or TRBV6-3 with TRBJ2-7; 12 bases agree with TRBD1. The CDR3, as DNA: TGTGCCAGCAGTTACGGGACAGGGGGCGATGAGCAGTACTTC. This translates into CASSYGTGGDEQYF.